This T cell receptor (beta chain) was sequenced during a study of T cell responses to AZD1222 COVID-19 vaccine. Whole-study results and caveats: Donors, mostly white British, included more females; clonal diversity was possibly underestimated. It was only after the peak T cell response that any repertoires were sampled.

V trimming: 4 bases; J trimming: 4 bases; junction bases outside the gene matches: 7. Germline V gene sequence: CDR1 KGHDR, CDR2 SFDVKD. The CDR3 is made up of 16 amino acids. The repertoire was sequenced with immunoSEQ multiplex PCR; TCRdb's copy has only in-frame clones and lacks some. Of 200,000 or so clones in the sample, approximately 94% were seen once. Concerning this clone: Its target is not known.

The sequencing here drew on peripheral blood, taken on day 0 of AZD1222 vaccination. J is TRBJ2-7 and V is TRBV24-1, with 12 bases identical to TRBD2. This clonotype originated in an adult in good health. The CDR3 protein is CATSEGTSGFPYEQYF. The CDR3 bases are TGTGCCACCAGTGAAGGGACTAGCGGGTTCCCTTACGAGCAGTACTTC.